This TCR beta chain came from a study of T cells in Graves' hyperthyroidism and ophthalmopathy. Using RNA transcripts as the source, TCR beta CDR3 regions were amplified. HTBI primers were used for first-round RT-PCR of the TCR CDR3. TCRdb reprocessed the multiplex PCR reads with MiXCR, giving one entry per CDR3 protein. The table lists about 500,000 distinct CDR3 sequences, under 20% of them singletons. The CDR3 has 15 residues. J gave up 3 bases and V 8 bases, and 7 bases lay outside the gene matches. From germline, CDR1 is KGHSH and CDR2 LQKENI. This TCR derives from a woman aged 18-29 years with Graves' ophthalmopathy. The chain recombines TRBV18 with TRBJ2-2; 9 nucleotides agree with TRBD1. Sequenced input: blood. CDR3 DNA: TGTGCCAGCGGACGGACAGGGGCGGACACCGGGGAGCTGTTTTTT. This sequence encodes CASGRTGADTGELFF.